This T cell receptor (beta chain) was recovered during a study of blood T cells in healthy people across ages. Each donor was a healthy Caucasian individual from Russia, aged about 6 to 95. A sample-barcoded 5' primer and a J-beta primer mix were used in a second PCR of roughly 6 to 12 cycles. The template-switch adaptor was a 5' adaptor with 12 random nucleotides. It tagged each cDNA molecule. TCRdb reprocessed the 5' RACE reads with MiXCR, giving one entry per CDR3 protein. The top ten hold around 11% of the sample, which has around 1.5 million distinct CDR3 sequences, 34% seen once. The sequenced sample was blood. The receptor was isolated from a woman in her 30s in good health.

CDR3 region: CASSAWTRGNEQFF. The CDR3 DNA is TGTGCCAGCAGTGCCTGGACTAGAGGCAATGAGCAGTTCTTC. V usage is TRBV27 and J usage is TRBJ2-1; 7 nucleotides agree with TRBD2. Trimming took 5 bases from V and 6 from J; bases not matched to a gene: 7. Germline CDR1 and CDR2: MNHEY and SMNVEV (reference sequence). This CDR3 region has 14 residues.